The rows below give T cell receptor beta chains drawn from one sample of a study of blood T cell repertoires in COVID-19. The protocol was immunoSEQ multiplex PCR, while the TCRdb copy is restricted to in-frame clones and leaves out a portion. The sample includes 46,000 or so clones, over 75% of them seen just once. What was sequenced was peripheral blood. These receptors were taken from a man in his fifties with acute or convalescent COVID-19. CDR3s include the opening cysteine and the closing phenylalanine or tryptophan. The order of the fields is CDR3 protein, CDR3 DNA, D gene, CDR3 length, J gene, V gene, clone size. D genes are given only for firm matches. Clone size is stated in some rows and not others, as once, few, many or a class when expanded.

CDR3aa: CASSATGDSNQPQHF
CDR3nt: TGTGCCAGCAGCGCCACAGGGGACAGCAATCAGCCCCAGCATTTT
d_gene: TRBD1
len: 15
j_gene: TRBJ1-5
v_gene: TRBV9
abundance: once

CDR3aa: CASTPQGLVGPQHF
CDR3nt: TGTGCCAGTACCCCCCAGGGTCTGGTTGGGCCCCAGCATTTT
d_gene: NA
len: 14
j_gene: TRBJ1-5
v_gene: TRBV19
abundance: NA

CDR3aa: CASSLAVAGPYGYTF
CDR3nt: TGTGCCAGCAGCTTAGCAGTTGCGGGACCGTATGGCTACACCTTC
d_gene: NA
len: 15
j_gene: TRBJ1-2
v_gene: TRBV7-2
abundance: once

CDR3aa: CASSPRDRGLKLFF
CDR3nt: TGTGCCAGCAGCCCCCGGGACAGGGGCCTAAAACTGTTTTTT
d_gene: TRBD1
len: 14
j_gene: TRBJ1-4
v_gene: TRBV6-6
abundance: NA

CDR3aa: CSVETGQGASYEQYF
CDR3nt: TGCAGCGTTGAGACGGGACAGGGGGCGAGCTACGAGCAGTACTTC
d_gene: TRBD1
len: 15
j_gene: TRBJ2-7
v_gene: TRBV29-1
abundance: NA

CDR3aa: CASSGTSGTTGELFF
CDR3nt: TGTGCCAGCAGCGGGACTAGCGGGACCACCGGGGAGCTGTTTTTT
d_gene: TRBD2
len: 15
j_gene: TRBJ2-2
v_gene: TRBV2
abundance: NA

CDR3aa: CASSHPTDRDYSNQPQHF
CDR3nt: TGCGCCAGCAGCCACCCAACCGACCGAGACTATAGCAATCAGCCCCAGCATTTT
d_gene: NA
len: 18
j_gene: TRBJ1-5
v_gene: TRBV4-1
abundance: NA

CDR3aa: CASSPNRGSGANVLTF
CDR3nt: TGTGCCAGCTCACCGAACAGGGGGTCAGGGGCCAACGTCCTGACTTTC
d_gene: TRBD1
len: 16
j_gene: TRBJ2-6
v_gene: TRBV18
abundance: NA

CDR3aa: CASSIANRGHQETQYF
CDR3nt: TGTGCCAGTAGTATCGCGAACAGGGGGCATCAAGAGACCCAGTACTTC
d_gene: TRBD1
len: 16
j_gene: TRBJ2-5
v_gene: TRBV19
abundance: NA

CDR3aa: CASSETAPSYNSPLHF
CDR3nt: TGCGCCAGCAGTGAAACAGCACCCAGTTATAATTCACCCCTCCACTTT
d_gene: NA
len: 16
j_gene: TRBJ1-6
v_gene: TRBV10-2
abundance: NA

CDR3aa: CASSVKVGAKLFF
CDR3nt: TGTGCCAGCAGCGTGAAAGTTGGAGCAAAACTGTTTTTT
d_gene: NA
len: 13
j_gene: TRBJ1-4
v_gene: TRBV9
abundance: NA

CDR3aa: CASSAGTGSTDTQYF
CDR3nt: TGTGCCAGCAGTGCCGGGACAGGGAGCACAGATACGCAGTATTTT
d_gene: TRBD1
len: 15
j_gene: TRBJ2-3
v_gene: TRBV6-2/TRBV6-3
abundance: NA

CDR3aa: CASSLGGENTEAFF
CDR3nt: TGTGCCAGCAGCTTAGGGGGGGAGAACACTGAAGCTTTCTTT
d_gene: NA
len: 14
j_gene: TRBJ1-1
v_gene: TRBV7-3
abundance: NA

CDR3aa: CASGSGNGNQPQHF
CDR3nt: TGTGCCAGCGGTTCGGGAAACGGCAATCAGCCCCAGCATTTT
d_gene: NA
len: 14
j_gene: TRBJ1-5
v_gene: TRBV7-9
abundance: NA

CDR3aa: CASSFRQGFIDTEAFF
CDR3nt: TGCGCCAGCAGCTTTCGACAGGGGTTTATTGACACTGAAGCTTTCTTT
d_gene: TRBD1
len: 16
j_gene: TRBJ1-1
v_gene: TRBV5-1
abundance: NA

CDR3aa: CASSSTTSGPVIF
CDR3nt: TGTGCCAGCAGCTCCACGACTAGCGGGCCCGTAATCTTC
d_gene: TRBD2
len: 13
j_gene: TRBJ2-7
v_gene: TRBV28
abundance: NA

CDR3aa: CASNPGGEASSGNTIYF
CDR3nt: TGTGCCAGCAACCCAGGGGGTGAGGCCTCCTCTGGAAACACCATATATTTT
d_gene: TRBD1
len: 17
j_gene: TRBJ1-3
v_gene: TRBV7-9
abundance: NA

CDR3aa: CASSDSSPGVSGEEETQYF
CDR3nt: TGTGCCAGCAGTGACTCTTCCCCCGGCGTTAGCGGGGAAGAAGAGACCCAGTACTTC
d_gene: TRBD2
len: 19
j_gene: TRBJ2-5
v_gene: TRBV6-4
abundance: NA

CDR3aa: CASSAGLAGPYEQYF
CDR3nt: TGTGCCAGCAGCGCGGGACTAGCGGGGCCCTACGAGCAGTACTTC
d_gene: TRBD2
len: 15
j_gene: TRBJ2-7
v_gene: TRBV9
abundance: NA

CDR3aa: CASSLQGRYGYTF
CDR3nt: TGTGCCAGCAGCTTACAGGGCCGTTATGGCTACACCTTC
d_gene: NA
len: 13
j_gene: TRBJ1-2
v_gene: TRBV5-6
abundance: hyperexpanded

CDR3aa: CASSPSGSLQETQYF
CDR3nt: TGTGCCAGCAGCCCGTCGGGATCCCTACAAGAGACCCAGTACTTC
d_gene: NA
len: 15
j_gene: TRBJ2-5
v_gene: TRBV5-4
abundance: NA

CDR3aa: CASSQGTGTGGTEAFF
CDR3nt: TGCGCCAGCAGCCAAGGTACGGGGACAGGGGGCACTGAAGCTTTCTTT
d_gene: TRBD1
len: 16
j_gene: TRBJ1-1
v_gene: TRBV4-3
abundance: NA

CDR3aa: CASSPLRDRGPTGANVLTF
CDR3nt: TGTGCCAGCAGTCCACTCCGGGACAGGGGGCCTACTGGGGCCAACGTCCTGACTTTC
d_gene: TRBD1
len: 19
j_gene: TRBJ2-6
v_gene: TRBV7-9
abundance: NA

CDR3aa: CASSESSRDNEQFF
CDR3nt: TGCGCCAGCAGTGAGAGTTCTAGAGACAATGAGCAGTTCTTC
d_gene: NA
len: 14
j_gene: TRBJ2-1
v_gene: TRBV10-1
abundance: once

CDR3aa: CATSDGGSGAPRFF
CDR3nt: TGTGCCACCAGTGATGGGGGTAGCGGCGCCCCACGGTTCTTC
d_gene: NA
len: 14
j_gene: TRBJ2-1
v_gene: TRBV24-1
abundance: NA

CDR3aa: CASSPYSRGTEAFF
CDR3nt: TGTGCCAGCAGCCCTTATTCCAGGGGGACTGAAGCTTTCTTT
d_gene: TRBD1
len: 14
j_gene: TRBJ1-1
v_gene: TRBV3-1/TRBV3-2
abundance: NA

CDR3aa: CASSPLQSSYNEQFF
CDR3nt: TGTGCCAGCAGTCCACTACAAAGCTCCTACAATGAGCAGTTCTTC
d_gene: NA
len: 15
j_gene: TRBJ2-1
v_gene: TRBV2
abundance: NA

CDR3aa: CASSVAGQTGNTIYF
CDR3nt: TGTGCCAGCAGCGTAGCGGGTCAGACTGGAAACACCATATATTTT
d_gene: NA
len: 15
j_gene: TRBJ1-3
v_gene: TRBV9
abundance: NA

CDR3aa: CASSLESGIWDNLYEQYF
CDR3nt: TGTGCCAGCAGCTTAGAGAGTGGGATTTGGGACAACCTCTACGAGCAGTACTTC
d_gene: NA
len: 18
j_gene: TRBJ2-7
v_gene: TRBV7-8
abundance: NA

CDR3aa: CASGFRGGNEQYF
CDR3nt: TGTGCCAGCGGGTTTCGGGGGGGAAACGAGCAGTACTTC
d_gene: TRBD2
len: 13
j_gene: TRBJ2-7
v_gene: TRBV27
abundance: NA

CDR3aa: CAIKLAGNTDTQYF
CDR3nt: TGTGCCATCAAGTTGGCGGGAAACACAGATACGCAGTATTTT
d_gene: NA
len: 14
j_gene: TRBJ2-3
v_gene: TRBV10-3
abundance: NA

CDR3aa: CASSPGTGAGYTF
CDR3nt: TGTGCCAGCAGCCCCGGGACAGGGGCTGGCTACACCTTC
d_gene: TRBD1
len: 13
j_gene: TRBJ1-2
v_gene: TRBV7-2
abundance: NA

CDR3aa: CASSFGDRGQYGYTF
CDR3nt: TGTGCCAGCAGCTTCGGCGACAGGGGGCAATATGGCTACACCTTC
d_gene: TRBD1
len: 15
j_gene: TRBJ1-2
v_gene: TRBV13
abundance: NA

CDR3aa: CASSASAGSSYEQYF
CDR3nt: TGTGCCAGCAGTGCCTCGGCGGGTAGCTCCTACGAGCAGTACTTC
d_gene: NA
len: 15
j_gene: TRBJ2-7
v_gene: TRBV6-4
abundance: NA

CDR3aa: CASSPLSGGGTDTQYF
CDR3nt: TGTGCCAGCAGCCCCCTTAGCGGGGGTGGCACAGATACGCAGTATTTT
d_gene: TRBD2
len: 16
j_gene: TRBJ2-3
v_gene: TRBV3-1/TRBV3-2
abundance: NA

CDR3aa: CASSKTGSDEKLFF
CDR3nt: TGTGCCAGCAGTAAGACAGGATCCGATGAAAAACTGTTTTTT
d_gene: NA
len: 14
j_gene: TRBJ1-4
v_gene: TRBV6-5
abundance: NA

CDR3aa: CASSPSGQGSYEQYF
CDR3nt: TGTGCCAGCTCACCCTCGGGACAGGGCTCCTACGAGCAGTACTTC
d_gene: TRBD1
len: 15
j_gene: TRBJ2-7
v_gene: TRBV18
abundance: NA

CDR3aa: CASSYSNPTPNYGYTF
CDR3nt: TGTGCCAGCAGTTACTCGAACCCCACACCTAACTATGGCTACACCTTC
d_gene: NA
len: 16
j_gene: TRBJ1-2
v_gene: TRBV6-6
abundance: NA

CDR3aa: CASSFGQGGQPQHF
CDR3nt: TGTGCCAGCAGTTTTGGGCAGGGCGGCCAGCCCCAGCATTTT
d_gene: NA
len: 14
j_gene: TRBJ1-5
v_gene: TRBV27
abundance: NA

CDR3aa: CASSYFLGGEQFF
CDR3nt: TGTGCCAGCAGTTACTTCCTAGGGGGTGAGCAGTTCTTC
d_gene: NA
len: 13
j_gene: TRBJ2-1
v_gene: TRBV6-2/TRBV6-3
abundance: NA

CDR3aa: CASSPGNSNSNQPQHF
CDR3nt: TGCGCCAGCAGCCCAGGGAATTCTAATAGCAATCAGCCCCAGCATTTT
d_gene: NA
len: 16
j_gene: TRBJ1-5
v_gene: TRBV5-1
abundance: NA

CDR3aa: CASSDWGTGLLETQYF
CDR3nt: TGTGCCAGCAGCGATTGGGGGACAGGGCTCCTCGAGACCCAGTACTTC
d_gene: TRBD1
len: 16
j_gene: TRBJ2-5
v_gene: TRBV9
abundance: NA

CDR3aa: CASSSSSLAIRSEQFF
CDR3nt: TGCGCCAGCAGCTCAAGCAGCCTAGCGATAAGAAGTGAGCAGTTCTTC
d_gene: NA
len: 16
j_gene: TRBJ2-1
v_gene: TRBV4-1
abundance: NA

CDR3aa: CASSLTGGASGNTIYF
CDR3nt: TGTGCCAGCAGCTTGACAGGGGGCGCCTCTGGAAACACCATATATTTT
d_gene: TRBD1
len: 16
j_gene: TRBJ1-3
v_gene: TRBV7-2
abundance: NA

CDR3aa: CASSLQGKGNQPQHF
CDR3nt: TGTGCCAGCAGTCTTCAGGGGAAAGGCAATCAGCCCCAGCATTTT
d_gene: NA
len: 15
j_gene: TRBJ1-5
v_gene: TRBV9
abundance: NA

CDR3aa: CASSQERGTTEAFF
CDR3nt: TGCGCCAGCAGCCAAGAGAGGGGGACGACTGAAGCTTTCTTT
d_gene: NA
len: 14
j_gene: TRBJ1-1
v_gene: TRBV4-3
abundance: NA